The 19 T cell receptor beta chains below come from one sample, sequenced in a study of shared clonotypes between healthy human individuals. The method was immunoSEQ multiplex PCR; TCRdb's version includes in-frame clones alone and lacks a portion of them. There are fewer than 850,000 clones in the sample; 72% occur only once, and around 1.8% lies in the top ten. Sequencing used memory CD4+ T cells sorted from blood. Regarding subset: CD45RA-negative fraction. The receptor source for this set is a woman aged 25 to 39 in good health.

The chain couples TRBV7-2 to TRBJ1-5; TRBD1 agrees at 7 bases. CDR3 length equals 12 residues. CDR1 is SGHTA, CDR2 FQGNSA, per germline. The trim removed 8 bases at V and 5 bases at J, leaving 3 bases unmatched. The CDR3 region is CASGRGYQPQHF. DNA for the CDR3: TGTGCCAGCGGCAGGGGGTATCAGCCCCAGCATTTT.

J is TRBJ2-7 and V is TRBV5-1; TRBD2 matches 13 bases. The germline V gene encodes CDR1 SGHRS and CDR2 YFSETQ. This CDR3 is 18 amino acids long. Losses at the gene ends were 4 bases for V and 0 bases for J; bases not matched to a gene: 10. The CDR3 sequence: CASSARMTSGRSSYEQYF. For the CDR3, the DNA is TGCGCCAGCAGCGCCCGAATGACTAGCGGGAGGAGCTCCTACGAGCAGTACTTC.

This clone was seen a handful of times. The chain employs TRBV10-3 and TRBJ1-1; D is undetermined. This CDR3 spans 11 amino acids. Trimming left V 5 bases short and J 9 bases short, with 10 bases between. Germline V gene lookup returns CDR1 ENHRY and CDR2 SYGVKD. CDR3 sequence reads: CAISSGPQAFF. The DNA for the CDR3 is TGTGCCATCAGTTCCGGGCCCCAAGCTTTCTTT.

Worth noting for this clone: Other nucleotide sequences from this sample produce the same CDR3. The CDR3 DNA follows: TGCGCCAGCAGCTTAAGTAGCGGGGGTTACAATGAGCAGTTCTTC. Amino acid sequence: CASSLSSGGYNEQFF. This sequence joins TRBV5-1 and TRBJ2-1, with 9 positions matching TRBD2. Germline loops: CDR1 SGHRS, CDR2 YFSETQ. The V and J ends lost 2 bases and 4 bases, in that order; junction bases with no gene match: 4. This CDR3 comprises 15 residues.

The V call is TRBV13, the J call TRBJ2-2; D is perhaps TRBD1 (7 bases). The germline gives CDR1 PRHDT, CDR2 FYEKMQ (reference sequence). This CDR3 contains 15 residues. V shed 3 bases and J shed 4 bases, with 12 bases lying between them. CDR3 DNA sequence: TGTGCCAGCAGCTTCGCAGGGGGAGGCACCGGGGAGCTGTTTTTT. It yields the protein CASSFAGGGTGELFF.

The gene calls are TRBV7-9 and TRBJ2-1; 9 bases map to TRBD2. This CDR3 spans 15 amino acids. With V trimmed by 2 bases and J by 10 bases, 9 bases remained unmatched. CDR1 is SEHNR and CDR2 is FQNEAQ in the germline V gene (reference sequence). DNA of the CDR3: TGTGCCAGCAGCTTAATCCGACTAGCGGTTTCCGAGCAGTTCTTC. Translating gives CASSLIRLAVSEQFF.

CDR3 in DNA: TGTGCCAGCAGCGCCCTCCCGGGACTAGCGGGAACAGATACGCAGTATTTT. It specifies CASSALPGLAGTDTQYF. This chain links TRBV9 with TRBJ2-3; 13 nucleotides line up with TRBD2. CDR1 is SGDLS, CDR2 YYNGEE, per germline. Trimming at V came to 3 bases and at J to 3 bases, leaving 7 bases not matched to a gene. CDR3 length: 17 amino acids.

The CDR3 reads CASSLIPFLSPEHF. CDR3 DNA sequence: TGTGCCAGCAGTTTGATTCCCTTCCTCAGCCCCGAGCATTTT. This chain uses TRBV28 with TRBJ1-5; D remains unclear. This CDR3 contains 14 residues. The germline gives CDR1 MDHEN, CDR2 SYDVKM. Trimming shortened V by 3 bases and J by 14 bases, and 20 bases separated the two germline ends.

The chain couples TRBV7-3 to TRBJ2-1; 7 nucleotides match TRBD1. CDR1 and CDR2 from the germline V gene are SGHTA and FQGTGA. Losses at the gene ends were 5 bases for V and 1 base for J; bases not matched to a gene: 5. This CDR3 contains 15 residues. CDR3 bases: TGTGCCAGCAGCCCGAAGACAGGGTCCTACAATGAGCAGTTCTTC. This encodes CASSPKTGSYNEQFF. Variable domain in full (rest from reference TRBV7-3 and TRBJ2-1): GAGVSQTPSNKVTEKGKYVELRCDPISGHTALYWYRQSLGQGPEFLIYFQGTGAADDSGLPNDRFFAVRPEGSVSTLKIQRTERGDSAVYLCASSPKTGSYNEQFFGPGTRLTVL.

This clone was found a few times. The chain combines TRBV4-1 with TRBJ2-4; possibly TRBD1 for D (6 bases). Germline-derived CDR1 and CDR2 are MGHRA and YSYEKL. V was shortened by 1 base and J by 4 bases, with 11 bases between the two germline ends. The CDR3 runs to 15 residues. This CDR3 is CASSQAWTEKNIQYF. The CDR3 DNA is TGCGCCAGCAGCCAAGCCTGGACAGAGAAAAACATTCAGTACTTC.

The chain couples TRBV28 to TRBJ2-3; unclear D gene. The germline V gene encodes CDR1 MDHEN and CDR2 SYDVKM. The CDR3 runs to 12 residues. Trimming took off 7 bases at V and 2 bases at J, with 7 bases between the two ends. The CDR3 loop is CASKGSTDTQYF. CDR3 coding DNA: TGTGCCAGCAAGGGATCCACAGATACGCAGTATTTT.

This clone is a singleton in its sample. The rearrangement uses TRBV7-3 and TRBJ1-4; 9 bases are a match to TRBD1. V was clipped by 5 bases and J by 6 bases; unmatched bases: 7. Germline V gene data show CDR1 as SGHTA and CDR2 as FQGTGA. CDR3 size: 15 residues. For the CDR3, the DNA is TGTGCCAGCAGCCGACCGACAGGGGGATATGAAAAACTGTTTTTT. Its translation is CASSRPTGGYEKLFF.

V is TRBV28 and J is TRBJ1-2; the D gene is possibly TRBD1 (5 bases). The ends were cut back, 7 bases at V and 8 bases at J, with 20 bases in the middle. Germline V gene data show CDR1 as MDHEN and CDR2 as SYDVKM. There are 14 residues in the CDR3. The DNA for the CDR3 is TGTGCCAGCACGAGGACAAAGTGGGGGGAGGGCTACACCTTC. This encodes CASTRTKWGEGYTF.

This clone appeared a single time. V gene TRBV19 combines with J gene TRBJ2-2; a possible D gene is TRBD2 (6 bases). V lost 5 bases and J lost 0, with 13 bases in between. Germline values: CDR1 LNHDA, CDR2 SQIVND (reference sequence). The CDR3 runs to 16 residues. The CDR3 here is CASSLGAGPNTGELFF. The CDR3, as DNA: TGTGCCAGTAGTTTGGGAGCGGGCCCGAACACCGGGGAGCTGTTTTTT.

The chain recombines TRBV10-3 with TRBJ1-5; D ambiguous. This CDR3 region has 13 residues. CDR1 and CDR2 (germline): ENHRY, SYGVKD. V was cut by 3 bases and J by 8 bases, with 11 bases left in between. The DNA for the CDR3 is TGTGCCATCAGTGATCTCAGTAAAAAGCCCCAGCATTTT. It specifies CAISDLSKKPQHF.

CDR3 DNA sequence: TGTGCCAGCAGTTTTTGGGGGCCGGGGACTGAAGCTTTCTTT. It translates to CASSFWGPGTEAFF. The gene calls are TRBV27 and TRBJ1-1; a possible D gene is TRBD1 (6 bases). The V end was cut by 3 bases, the J end by 5 bases, with 13 bases between. Germline CDR1 MNHEY, CDR2 SMNVEV (reference sequence). CDR3 size: 14 residues.

Details on this clone: At the DNA level, this CDR3 is encoded by other sequences in the same sample as well. The chain recombines TRBV28 with TRBJ1-5; D uncertain. V shed 8 bases and J shed 1 base, with 9 bases lying between them. Per the germline V gene, CDR1 is MDHEN and CDR2 is SYDVKM. The CDR3 sequence is 13 residues long. The CDR3 reads CASRQLSNQPQHF. The CDR3 DNA is TGTGCCAGCCGTCAGCTGAGCAATCAGCCCCAGCATTTT.

V gene TRBV30 combines with J gene TRBJ2-6; 7 nucleotides align to TRBD1. The CDR3 is 18 amino acids. V shed 2 bases, J shed 3 bases, and the junction held 13 bases outside the gene matches. Germline V gene data show CDR1 as GTSNPN and CDR2 as SVGIG (reference sequence). CDR3 amino acids: CAWSSGQANRGGANVLTF. DNA of the CDR3: TGTGCCTGGAGTTCTGGACAGGCTAACAGAGGTGGGGCCAACGTCCTGACTTTC.

The chain has TRBV18 and TRBJ2-1; maybe TRBD2 (6 bases). This CDR3 spans 15 amino acids. V was trimmed by 2 bases and J by 0 bases, leaving 8 bases between them. Germline lookup yields CDR1 KGHSH and CDR2 LQKENI. In nucleotides, the CDR3 is TGTGCCAGCTCACCAGCTAGCGACTCCTACAATGAGCAGTTCTTC. Translated, it gives CASSPASDSYNEQFF.